Each of the 13 T cell receptor beta chains below was sequenced from the same sample in a study of blood T cell repertoires in COVID-19. The assay was immunoSEQ multiplex PCR, and TCRdb's table has in-frame clones only and misses some. The sample yields around 200,000 clones, about 86% seen once. The source material was PBMCs or T cells enriched from blood (not recorded which). These receptors were taken from a woman in her 30s who had been exposed to COVID-19.

This clone was counted at least ten times. V is TRBV2 and J is TRBJ2-1; tentative D call: TRBD2 (5 bases). The CDR3 covers 16 residues. V was clipped by 7 bases and J by 3 bases, with 19 bases between them. Per germline, CDR1 SNHLY and CDR2 FYNNEI. The CDR3 sequence: CASKIFPGSSYNEQFF. CDR3 coding DNA: TGTGCCAGCAAAATCTTCCCGGGGTCAAGCTACAATGAGCAGTTCTTC. Complete variable domain (other parts from reference TRBV2 and TRBJ2-1): EPEVTQTPSHQVTQMGQEVILRCVPISNHLYFYWYRQILGQKVEFLVSFYNNEISEKSEIFDDQFSVERPDGSNFTLKIRSTKLEDSAMYFCASKIFPGSSYNEQFFGPGTRLTVL.

V is TRBV5-6 and J is TRBJ2-5, with TRBD2 matching 8 bases. CDR1 SGHDT and CDR2 YYEEEE come from the germline V gene. The V and J ends lost 4 bases and 5 bases, in that order; junction bases with no gene match: 10. The CDR3 consists of 15 residues. The CDR3 DNA reads as TGTGCCAGCAGCCGACCGGGACTAGGGAAGGAGACCCAGTACTTC. It encodes CASSRPGLGKETQYF. The full variable domain, rest sourced from reference TRBV5-6 and TRBJ2-5, is DAGVTQSPTHLIKTRGQQVTLRCSPKSGHDTVSWYQQALGQGPQFIFQYYEEEERQRGNFPDRFSGHQFPNYSSELNVNALLLGDSALYLCASSRPGLGKETQYFGPGTRLLVL.

This chain uses TRBV3-1 (or the pseudogene TRBV3-2) with TRBJ2-1; 10 bases align to TRBD2. Germline lookup yields CDR1 LGHDT and CDR2 YNNKEL (reference sequence). The CDR3 runs 15 residues. Trimming cost V 4 bases and J 5 bases; bases outside gene matches: 5. The CDR3 protein is CASSPGLAANNEQFF. The DNA for the CDR3 is TGTGCCAGCAGCCCTGGACTAGCGGCAAACAATGAGCAGTTCTTC.

J is TRBJ1-2 and V is TRBV13; 9 bases line up with TRBD1. Germline CDR1 reads PRHDT; CDR2 reads FYEKMQ (reference sequence). The CDR3 runs 14 residues. J lost 5 bases, V lost 4 bases, and 5 bases had no gene match. DNA of the CDR3: TGTGCCAGCAGCTCCCGGGACAGGGAGTATGGCTACACCTTC. Encoded protein: CASSSRDREYGYTF.

The V call is TRBV13, the J call TRBJ2-7; D might be TRBD1 (5 bases). Germline values: CDR1 PRHDT, CDR2 FYEKMQ (reference sequence). V shed 1 base and J shed 1 base, with 5 bases lying between them. This CDR3 comprises 13 residues. The CDR3 region has the DNA TGTGCCAGCAGCTTAGACAGGTCCTACGAGCAGTACTTC. Amino acids: CASSLDRSYEQYF.

This clone was counted only a few times. The J gene is TRBJ2-3, the V gene TRBV7-6; 8 bases line up with TRBD1. The CDR3 covers 16 residues. The germline CDR1 and CDR2 sequences are SGHVS and FNYEAQ. The ends lost 5 bases at V and 2 bases at J; junction bases unmatched: 9. CDR3: CASSRGQASITDTQYF. CDR3 sequence (DNA): TGTGCCAGCAGCCGGGGACAGGCATCAATCACAGATACGCAGTATTTT.

V and J are TRBV5-1 and TRBJ1-1, with a weak D call TRBD1 (5 bases). The germline V gene has CDR1 SGHRS and CDR2 YFSETQ. CDR3 size: 16 residues. Between the trimmed V and J ends, which lost 0 bases and 4 bases, there was a span of 16 bases. The CDR3 region is CASSLASVAQGTEAFF. In nucleotides, the CDR3 is TGCGCCAGCAGCTTGGCCTCGGTGGCCCAGGGCACTGAAGCTTTCTTT. Full variable domain (remainder filled in from reference TRBV5-1 and TRBJ1-1): KAGVTQTPRYLIKTRGQQVTLSCSPISGHRSVSWYQQTPGQGLQFLFEYFSETQRNKGNFPGRFSGRQFSNSRSEMNVSTLELGDSALYLCASSLASVAQGTEAFFGQGTRLTVV.

The chain employs TRBV4-2 and TRBJ1-6; D is possibly TRBD1 (5 bases). Germline V gene sequence: CDR1 LGHNA, CDR2 YNFKEQ. Deletions cut 0 bases from V and 0 bases from J, with 12 bases between. The CDR3 covers 18 residues. This chain's CDR3 is CASSQDPGGSSYNSPLHF. DNA of the CDR3: TGTGCCAGCAGCCAAGATCCCGGGGGGAGCTCCTATAATTCACCCCTCCACTTT.

The chain joins TRBV18 to TRBJ1-5, with TRBD1 as a possible D gene (6 bases). V lost 3 bases and J lost 1, with 13 bases in between. Looked up from germline, CDR1 is KGHSH and CDR2 is LQKENI. The CDR3 is made up of 16 amino acids. The CDR3 here is CASSPGAGTSNQPQHF. The CDR3 region has the DNA TGTGCCAGCTCACCGGGGGCTGGGACCAGCAATCAGCCCCAGCATTTT.

The J gene is TRBJ1-5, the V gene TRBV30, with unresolved D. The germline V gene encodes CDR1 GTSNPN and CDR2 SVGIG (reference sequence). Deletions cut 1 base from V and 0 bases from J, with 10 bases between. This CDR3 spans 15 amino acids. CDR3 in amino acids: CAWSGGDYSNQPQHF. The CDR3 coding sequence is TGTGCCTGGAGTGGAGGAGACTATAGCAATCAGCCCCAGCATTTT.

This clone was seen only a few times. This chain uses TRBV5-1 with TRBJ1-4; the match to TRBD1 covers 7 bases. There are 18 residues in the CDR3. Per the germline V gene, CDR1 is SGHRS and CDR2 is YFSETQ. The V and J ends lost 3 bases and 0 bases, in that order; junction bases with no gene match: 11. CDR3 region: CASSWAPGTETTNEKLFF. The CDR3 bases are TGCGCCAGCAGCTGGGCCCCCGGGACAGAAACAACTAATGAAAAACTGTTTTTT.

This clone was found once. This chain uses TRBV7-6 with TRBJ2-2, with D possibly being TRBD2 (5 bases). The CDR3 is 15 residues long. The V gene lost 5 bases and the J gene lost 0 bases, with 10 bases spanning the gap. The V gene's germline CDR1 is SGHVS and CDR2 FNYEAQ. The CDR3 loop is CASSPEGSNTGELFF. The CDR3 nucleotides are TGTGCCAGCAGCCCAGAGGGTTCGAACACCGGGGAGCTGTTTTTT.

V is TRBV18 and J is TRBJ1-3; no clear D. Germline loops: CDR1 KGHSH, CDR2 LQKENI. The V end lost 3 bases, the J end lost 0 bases, and 12 bases lay between the germline ends. This CDR3 is built from 16 residues. The CDR3 region has the DNA TGTGCCAGCTCACCTTTCGGCCGGGACTCTGGAAACACCATATATTTT. This codes for CASSPFGRDSGNTIYF. Looking up the rest from reference TRBV18 and TRBJ1-3 gives the full variable domain: NAGVMQNPRHLVRRRGQEARLRCSPMKGHSHVYWYRQLPEEGLKFMVYLQKENIIDESGMPKERFSAEFPKEGPSILRIQQVVRGDSAAYFCASSPFGRDSGNTIYFGEGSWLTVV.